The present T cell receptor (beta chain) was sequenced within a study of OX40 agonist ivuxolimab in advanced cancers. Background on the whole study: Ivuxolimab was a fully human IgG2 agonistic monoclonal antibody targeting the costimulatory receptor OX40 (CD134). The monotherapy dose-escalation portion (N ≈ 50 patients) of the phase I ivuxolimab trial is reported in the paper. Of the roughly 51 patients in dose escalation, about 20 had hepatocellular carcinoma, about 15 had melanoma, 9 had renal cell carcinoma and 9 had head and neck cancer. Partial responses occurred in three dose-escalation patients: two with cutaneous melanoma and one with hepatocellular carcinoma. Intravenous ivuxolimab was administered to patients every 2 weeks at six dose levels: 0.01, 0.1, 0.3, 1.5, 3 and 10 mg/kg. The dose-escalation cohort was around 83% male with a mean age of approximately 60 years, ranging from roughly 23 to 80. The purpose of peripheral TCRbeta sequencing was to test whether ivuxolimab changed TCR sequence diversity and led to clonal T-cell expansion. Prior anti-PD-1, anti-PD-L1 or anti-CTLA-4 therapy was permitted, and checkpoint inhibitors had been received by roughly 40% of dose-escalation patients. Points the paper makes about the study in general: After ivuxolimab, more expanded clones were found on average in CD8+ T cells than in CD4+ T cells. In the 0.1-3.0 mg/kg groups, partial responders had among the lowest normalized peripheral clonal expansion, particularly in CD8+ T cells. Low levels of normalized T-cell clonal expansion were also seen in some nonresponding patients. Clonal expansion of both CD4+ and CD8+ blood T cells was observed from baseline to week 6 at doses 0.1 to 3.0 mg/kg. The antigen specificity of the clonally expanded peripheral T cells was not determined.

Of note for this clone: This receptor's antigen is unknown. No much larger clonotype is one base removed from it; base qualities were not supplied.

For sequencing of the TCRbeta CDR3 region, genomic DNA was extracted from the sorted cells. The immunoSEQ Assay was used to sequence the TCRbeta CDR3 regions. Here the immuneACCESS table is served through TCRdb, limited to in-frame sequences with V and J called. Missing clones are a known gap in these copies; in checked studies unresolved V genes cover under half, and the rest lacks a known reason. The sample includes about 72,000 clones, with roughly 89% observed a single time. The ten top clones hold about 10% of the sample. The trial excluded patients who had a history of autoimmune disease or who were on systemic immunosuppression. Peripheral blood for TCR sequencing was collected from all dose cohorts at baseline, on cycle 4 day 1, and on cycle 7 day 1. The samples were drawn from a first-in-human, open-label, multicenter phase I dose-escalation trial of ivuxolimab. The trial enrolled adults with locally advanced or metastatic head and neck squamous cell, hepatocellular, melanoma or renal cell carcinoma. Before TCR sequencing, CD4+ and CD8+ T cells were separately sorted from peripheral blood.

Per the germline V gene, KGHSH is the CDR1 and LQKENI is the CDR2. Trimming at the junction amounts to 6 bases on V and 0 bases on J, and the germline ends lie 18 bases apart. The CDR3 starts with the cysteine, ends with the phenylalanine, and has 16 residues. The only DNA kept is the CDR3, 48 bases in frame from the first base. The source of this sequence is an adult with an advanced solid tumor such as melanoma, head and neck, liver or kidney cancer. The sequence joins TRBV18 to TRBJ2-7; TRBD2 is perhaps the D gene, given 5 matching bases. Sequenced here: CD4+ or CD8+ T cells sorted from blood, sampled in a trial of the OX40 agonist ivuxolimab. The sequence in DNA is TGTGCCAGCTCGCTCACTCAGCCAGGAGGCTCCTACGAGCAGTACTTC. Translated, this gives CASSLTQPGGSYEQYF.